This T cell receptor beta chain emerged from a study of shared clonotypes between healthy human individuals. As defined, naive CD8 cells were CD45RO-negative and positively selected for CCR7, with terminally differentiated effector memory CD45RA+ cells excluded. Losses at the gene ends were 11 bases for V and 6 bases for J; bases not matched to a gene: 8. This CDR3 contains 13 residues. Germline assignment: CDR1 MNHEY and CDR2 SMNVEV (reference sequence). At deep level, the assay was performed. Under the authors' procedure: ImmunoSEQ yielded junction-only sequences lacking quality scores, so filtering differed. Sequenced by immunoSEQ multiplex PCR; TCRdb stores in-frame clones only, minus some. The D gene and trimming were derived from the DNA, and the V and J assignments and clone size from that table. The data show about 2.2 million clones, with just under 95% seen just once and about 1.7% held by the top ten.

The sequencing sample was made of naive CD8+ T cells from PBMCs. This receptor was taken from a man between 18 and 35 years old in good health. Some clones in this sample may be carry-over from other donors' samples. The J gene is TRBJ2-1, the V gene TRBV27, with 9 positions matching TRBD2. In DNA, the CDR3 is TGTGCCGCGGGAGGGCCGGTTTTCAATGAGCAGTTCTTC. Translating it yields CAAGGPVFNEQFF.